Given below is one TCR beta chain in context. Its antigen is unidentified. The method was immunoSEQ multiplex PCR; TCRdb's version includes in-frame clones alone and lacks a portion of them. The top ten clones hold about 20% of a sample with 30,000 to 45,000 clones, roughly four fifths of them seen once. Germline assignment: CDR1 SGDLS and CDR2 YYNGEE. V was pared by 4 bases and J by 3 bases, with 7 bases between. The CDR3 is made up of 12 amino acids. These data are taken from a study of OX40 agonist ivuxolimab in advanced cancers. Findings of the study overall: Low normalized T-cell clonal expansion was also seen in some nonresponders. Relative to CD4+, CD8+ T cells held more expanded clones on average.

This TCR was recovered from an adult with an advanced solid tumor such as melanoma, head and neck, liver or kidney cancer. The input for sequencing was CD4+ or CD8+ T cells sorted from blood, taken in a trial of the OX40 agonist ivuxolimab. V gene TRBV9 combines with J gene TRBJ1-1; tentatively, D is TRBD1 (5 bases). Written as DNA, the CDR3 is TGTGCCAGCAGCTGGGGGGACACTGAAGCTTTCTTT. Amino acid sequence: CASSWGDTEAFF.